Listed here are 28 T cell receptor beta chains from one sample, sequenced in a study of prognosis after radiotherapy for stage I lung cancer. Amplicons of TCR beta CDR3 were generated from genomic DNA by two-round multiplex PCR. Round-one PCR had primers specific to each TRBV and TRBJ gene. MiXCR, applied by TCRdb to the multiplex PCR reads, yields one record per CDR3 protein. Found here are 15,000 to 20,000 distinct CDR3 sequences, roughly 30% of them singletons; the top ten hold approximately 31%. The sample was PBMCs, taken before or after stereotactic body radiation therapy (not recorded which). The source of these receptors is a donor of 50 years or more with non-small cell lung cancer.

As to this clonotype: An end of the junction differs from the germline gene, which may be a read error. The V and J genes are TRBV28 and TRBJ2-5; TRBD2 is a possible D gene (6 bases). Germline V gene data show CDR1 as MDHEN and CDR2 as SYDVKM. There are 17 residues in the CDR3. The CDR3 nucleotides are TGTGCCAGCAGTCACACCCGACAACGCGGGGAGCGAGAGACCAAGTACTTC. Its translation is CASSHTRQRGERETKYF.

A few counts support this clonotype. This rearrangement joins TRBV4-1 to TRBJ2-1; 10 nucleotides match TRBD2. Trimming took 4 bases from V and 5 from J; bases not matched to a gene: 5. Germline V CDR1 and CDR2: MGHRA, YSYEKL. There are 15 residues in the CDR3. CDR3 residues: CASSRGAGGDNEQFF. CDR3 DNA: TGCGCCAGCAGCCGTGGAGCGGGAGGGGACAATGAGCAGTTCTTC.

With regard to this clonotype: One end of the junction is discordant with germline, which a read error may explain. This chain uses TRBV4-1 with TRBJ2-2; D call uncertain. The CDR3 length is 15 residues. Germline CDR1 is MGHRA and CDR2 is YSYEKL. As DNA, the CDR3 is TGCGCCAGCAGCCAAGTGACGCCCGACACCTGGGAGCTGTTTTTT. Residues: CASSQVTPDTWELFF.

This chain joins TRBV5-5 and TRBJ2-7; TRBD2 aligns across 9 bases. Trimming took 7 bases from V and 3 from J; bases not matched to a gene: 8. The CDR3 length is 14 residues. CDR1 is SGHKS and CDR2 is YYEKEE in the germline V gene (reference sequence). The CDR3 nucleotides are TGTGCCAGCCATCTAGCGGGGACCGACTACGAGCAGTACTTC. It is translated as CASHLAGTDYEQYF.

The chain recombines TRBV3-1 with TRBJ2-3; D unresolved. CDR1 LGHDT and CDR2 YNNKEL come from the germline V gene (reference sequence). The germline V and J ends were trimmed by 3 bases and 1 base, with 11 bases remaining between them. The CDR3 has 15 amino acids. In DNA, the CDR3 is TGTGCCAGCAGCCACCCTTACAGCGGCACAGATACGCAGTATTTT. Translated, it gives CASSHPYSGTDTQYF.

This clonotype has a count of ten or more. V usage is TRBV5-1 and J usage is TRBJ2-1; the match to TRBD2 covers 7 bases. The V and J ends lost 4 bases and 4 bases, in that order; junction bases with no gene match: 8. Per germline, CDR1 SGHRS and CDR2 YFSETQ. This CDR3 contains 15 residues. CDR3 protein: CASSTGLEKYNEQFF. The CDR3 DNA reads as TGCGCCAGCAGCACCGGACTAGAGAAATACAATGAGCAGTTCTTC.

A word on this clonotype: Given a far larger clone just one base away, this is likely a sequencing read error. The genes are TRBV6-4 and TRBJ2-7; D might be TRBD1 (6 bases). Germline assignment: CDR1 MRHNA and CDR2 SNTAGT. The V end lost 5 bases, the J end lost 5 bases, and 16 bases lay between the germline ends. The CDR3 sequence is 14 residues long. CDR3 in DNA: TGTGCCAGCAGTCCGAACGGCAGGGGTCACGAGCAGTACTTC. Translation gives CASSPNGRGHEQYF.

With respect to this clonotype: A read error likely explains this, since a far larger clone differs by one base. The chain links TRBV9 to TRBJ2-2, with 9 bases matching TRBD2. CDR1 and CDR2 (germline): SGDLS, YYNGEE. V gave up 0 bases and J gave up 9 bases; unmatched junction bases: 9. The CDR3 is made up of 16 amino acids. Written as DNA, the CDR3 is TGTGCCAGCAGCGTAGGGGCTAGCGGGATTAACCGGGAGCTGTTTTTT. The encoded protein is CASSVGASGINRELFF.

This clonotype was recorded many times. This chain links TRBV4-1 with TRBJ2-7; 10 bases line up with TRBD2. With V trimmed by 4 bases and J by 3 bases, 9 bases remained unmatched. The CDR3 extends over 16 amino acids. Per germline, CDR1 MGHRA and CDR2 YSYEKL. CDR3 residues: CASSPRTSGGYYEQYF. Here the CDR3 DNA reads TGCGCCAGCAGCCCCCGGACTAGCGGAGGATACTACGAGCAGTACTTC.

The chain uses TRBV5-1 and TRBJ2-7; D gene ambiguous. V lost 8 bases and J 2 bases, leaving 17 bases between the germline ends. Germline CDR1 SGHRS, CDR2 YFSETQ. There are 14 residues in the CDR3. CDR3 DNA: TGCGCCAGTAGCAGTCTTGGCGAGGCCTACGAGCAGTACTTC. Amino acids: CASSSLGEAYEQYF.

This clonotype was observed once. A far more abundant clone sits one base away, making this likely a read error. The chain has TRBV6-4 and TRBJ2-7; tentatively, D is TRBD1 (5 bases). Trimming left V 5 bases short and J 8 bases short, with 13 bases between. Germline V gene data show CDR1 as MRHNA and CDR2 as SNTAGT. CDR3 length equals 12 residues. This CDR3 reads CASSLSGNKQYF. CDR3 sequence (DNA): TGTGCCAGCAGTTTATCAGGGAACAAGCAGTACTTC.

At least ten counts were recorded for this clonotype. The rearrangement joins TRBV20-1 to TRBJ2-7; TRBD1 matches 7 bases. There are 14 residues in the CDR3. Germline V gives CDR1 DFQATT, CDR2 SNEGSKA (reference sequence). V was clipped by 4 bases and J by 4 bases; unmatched bases: 10. CDR3 amino acids: CSANPQGVPYEQYF. In DNA form, the CDR3 reads TGCAGTGCTAATCCCCAGGGGGTACCTTACGAGCAGTACTTC.

On this clonotype itself: Compared with germline, one end of the junction differs, possibly owing to a read error. The chain recombines TRBV7-3 with TRBJ2-2, with D tentatively TRBD1 (6 bases). The CDR3 loop spans 17 amino acids. Germline V gene sequence: CDR1 SGHTA, CDR2 FQGTGA. For the CDR3, the DNA is TGTGCCGGCAGCACCAGGACCGGGACAACGAACACCGGGGAGCTGTTTTTT. This sequence encodes CAGSTRTGTTNTGELFF. Full variable domain (outside the CDR3, taken from reference TRBV7-3 and TRBJ2-2): GAGVSQTPSNKVTEKGKYVELRCDPISGHTALYWYRQSLGQGPEFLIYFQGTGAADDSGLPNDRFFAVRPEGSVSTLKIQRTERGDSAVYLCAGSTRTGTTNTGELFFGEGSRLTVL.

The chain uses TRBV7-6 and TRBJ2-1; 11 positions match TRBD2. The CDR3 is made up of 17 amino acids. The germline CDR1 and CDR2 sequences are SGHVS and FNYEAQ. V lost 2 bases to trimming and J lost 9 bases; unmatched junction nucleotides: 12. The CDR3 DNA reads TGTGCCAGCAGCTTAAGGGTAACTAGCGGGAGAGTTGGTGAGCAGTTCTTC. Encoded protein: CASSLRVTSGRVGEQFF.

J is TRBJ2-3 and V is TRBV19; D may be TRBD1 or TRBD2 (6 bases each). Trimming cost V 5 bases and J 0 bases, with 9 bases left between them. Germline CDR1 reads LNHDA; CDR2 reads SQIVND (reference sequence). The CDR3 is made up of 14 amino acids. CDR3 sequence reads: CASSLGGSTDTQYF. In DNA, the CDR3 is TGTGCCAGTAGTCTCGGGGGCAGCACAGATACGCAGTATTTT.

Note on this clonotype: A far larger clone is only one base removed, so a read error is likely. The chain recombines TRBV6-9 with TRBJ1-5, with no clear D. V was clipped by 2 bases and J by 6 bases, with 20 bases between them. The CDR3 runs to 17 residues. Looked up from germline, CDR1 is MNHGY and CDR2 is SVAAGI. CDR3 in amino acids: CASSYGNSGVVGQPQHF. The CDR3 coding sequence is TGTGCCAGCAGTTATGGTAACAGCGGTGTAGTAGGTCAGCCCCAGCATTTT.

This clonotype was found many times. The genes are TRBV14 and TRBJ2-7; tentative D call: TRBD2 (5 bases). The germline gives CDR1 SGHDN, CDR2 FVKESK. Trimming cost V 0 bases and J 1 base, with 7 bases left between them. The CDR3 is 14 residues long. The CDR3 bases are TGTGCCAGCAGCCAAGATAGCGTGTCCTACGAGCAGTACTTC. Residues: CASSQDSVSYEQYF.

At least ten counts were recorded for this clonotype. The CDR3 sequence is CASSLSGNTDTQYF. The CDR3 region has the DNA TGTGCCAGCAGCCTTAGCGGCAACACAGATACGCAGTATTTT. The J gene is TRBJ2-3, the V gene TRBV7-2; TRBD2 is a possible D gene (6 bases). The CDR3 consists of 14 residues. V gave up 5 bases and J gave up 2 bases, with 11 bases separating them. The germline CDR1 and CDR2 sequences are SGHTA and FQGNSA.

To note about this clonotype: Just one base apart from a much larger clone, this may be a read error. This is likely a read error, given that the CDR3 carries no conserved phenylalanine or tryptophan at its end. This sequence joins TRBV18 and TRBJ2-1, with 10 bases lining up with TRBD2. CDR1 is KGHSH, CDR2 LQKENI, per germline. This CDR3 is 16 amino acids long. V lost 3 bases, J lost 7 bases, and 9 bases stayed unmatched. The CDR3 sequence is CASSPVPSGRGNEQFS. In DNA form, the CDR3 reads TGTGCCAGCTCACCGGTGCCTAGCGGGAGAGGGAATGAGCAGTTCTCC.

This clonotype was seen many times. The V gene is TRBV5-1, the J gene TRBJ1-2; no definite D call. Germline CDR1 is SGHRS and CDR2 is YFSETQ. Trimming shortened V by 6 bases and J by 8 bases, and 17 bases separated the two germline ends. CDR3 size: 13 residues. The CDR3 spells CASTLEGRSGYTF. The CDR3 nucleotides read TGCGCCAGCACCCTCGAAGGTCGCTCGGGCTACACCTTC.

The table lists this clonotype with many counts. CDR3 amino acids: CASSPSIYGYTF. CDR3 coding DNA: TGTGCCAGCAGCCCATCGATCTATGGCTACACCTTC. V usage is TRBV7-2 and J usage is TRBJ1-2; D not certain. The CDR3 runs 12 residues. Trimming shortened V by 5 bases and J by 4 bases, and 8 bases separated the two germline ends. CDR1 SGHTA and CDR2 FQGNSA come from the germline V gene. Full variable domain (rest looked up from reference TRBV7-2 and TRBJ1-2): GAGVSQSPSNKVTEKGKDVELRCDPISGHTALYWYRQSLGQGLEFLIYFQGNSAPDKSGLPSDRFSAERTGGSVSTLTIQRTQQEDSAVYLCASSPSIYGYTFGSGTRLTVV.

With respect to this clonotype: Only one base separates this from a far larger clonotype, so it likely reflects a read error. CDR3 DNA sequence: TGTGCCAGCAGTTACGAAGAGAACCAGTACTTC. It translates to CASSYEENQYF. The chain joins TRBV6-5 to TRBJ2-5; no firm D call. The length of the CDR3 is 11 residues. The germline CDR1 and CDR2 sequences are MNHEY and SVGAGI.

This clonotype came up many times. The rearrangement links TRBV7-2 to TRBJ1-1; D gene ambiguous. CDR3 length equals 14 residues. V lost 2 bases, J lost 1 base, and 8 bases lay in between. Germline CDR1 reads SGHTA; CDR2 reads FQGNSA. CDR3 amino acids: CASSLYHRNTEAFF. The CDR3 DNA sequence: TGTGCCAGCAGCTTATATCACAGGAACACTGAAGCTTTCTTT.

This clonotype has at least ten counts. CDR3 DNA sequence: TGTGCCAGCAAAGGTTTAGGGACAGGGGCCACTACGACCGACTCTGAAGCTTTCTTT. Translation: CASKGLGTGATTTDSEAFF. This sequence joins TRBV6-1 and TRBJ1-1; TRBD1 agrees at 10 bases. Trimming took 7 bases from V and 6 from J; bases not matched to a gene: 23. Germline lookup yields CDR1 MNHNS and CDR2 SASEGT. CDR3 length: 19 amino acids.

Many counts were recorded for this clonotype. The CDR3 bases are TGTGCCAGTAAGGGGGATAGACTAGCGCATGAGCAGTTCTTC. It codes for CASKGDRLAHEQFF. V is TRBV19 and J is TRBJ2-1, with 8 nucleotides matching TRBD2. In germline, CDR1 is LNHDA, CDR2 SQIVND (reference sequence). The CDR3 length is 14 residues. V lost 7 bases and J lost 8; bases outside the gene matches: 10.

In its sample, this clonotype was seen many times. The rearrangement links TRBV20-1 to TRBJ2-3, with 7 bases matching TRBD2. Germline loops: CDR1 DFQATT, CDR2 SNEGSKA (reference sequence). Trimming cost V 1 base and J 0 bases; bases outside gene matches: 7. The CDR3 length is 16 residues. The CDR3 DNA follows: TGCAGTGCTAGAGCCCCTCTGCGGGGGAGCACAGATACGCAGTATTTT. Amino acids: CSARAPLRGSTDTQYF.

A remark on this clonotype: This sequence is one base from a far larger clone and is likely a read error. As DNA, the CDR3 is TGTGCCAGCAGCTTCTCCTCAGGGTATGAAGCCTACGAGAAGTACTTC. Encoded protein: CASSFSSGYEAYEKYF. The chain uses TRBV7-6 and TRBJ2-7, with D possibly TRBD1 on 5 matching bases. This CDR3 is built from 16 residues. Germline values: CDR1 SGHVS, CDR2 FNYEAQ.

Concerning this clonotype itself: The junction does not match germline at one end; this may be a read error. The chain has TRBV20-1 and TRBJ2-2; D is ambiguous. The CDR3 loop spans 13 amino acids. Germline lookup yields CDR1 DFQATT and CDR2 SNEGSKA (reference sequence). Written as DNA, the CDR3 is TGCAATGCTAGAGATCAGTTCACCGGGGAGCTGTTTTTT. As protein: CNARDQFTGELFF.